This is a list of T cell receptor beta chains from one sample in a study of blood T cell repertoires in COVID-19. Libraries were prepared by immunoSEQ multiplex PCR; TCRdb keeps only in-frame clonotypes and omits some of them. The sample consists of about 200,000 clones, around four fifths of them appearing once. Sequences were obtained from peripheral blood. All receptors derive from a man in his fifties or sixties with COVID-19, enrolled during active disease. CDR3s leave out the opening cysteine and the closing phenylalanine or tryptophan. D genes are given only for firm matches.

ASSLGLAGVIGELF,TRBD2,TRBV11-2,TRBJ2-2
ASSLDAAGAGGYT,.,TRBV7-2,TRBJ1-2
ATSSLSSGFYGYT,.,TRBV15,TRBJ1-2
ASSITEGTSGANVLT,.,TRBV19,TRBJ2-6
ASSVQTLPSYEQY,.,TRBV9,TRBJ2-7
ASSLRGSSYNEQF,.,TRBV28,TRBJ2-1
ASSPRGGIGYT,.,TRBV27,TRBJ1-2
ASSLQAGNTIY,.,TRBV5-6,TRBJ1-3
ASSLSRTSMNEQF,TRBD2,TRBV27,TRBJ2-1
ASSEAGTGYNQPQH,TRBD1,TRBV2,TRBJ1-5
AIRTEYYGYT,.,TRBV6-5,TRBJ1-2
ASSEDSLYGYT,.,TRBV6-2/TRBV6-3,TRBJ1-2
ASTWGVGRTYEQY,.,TRBV27,TRBJ2-7
ASSKGQGHYGYT,.,TRBV21-1,TRBJ1-2
ASSPSGSGFYTQY,TRBD2,TRBV4-2,TRBJ2-3
ASSTGGFYEQY,TRBD1,TRBV7-9,TRBJ2-7
ASSYTVYEQY,.,TRBV6-6,TRBJ2-7
SGWRDRGTEAF,TRBD1,TRBV29-1,TRBJ1-1